This passage covers 17 T cell receptor beta chains from one sample sequenced in a study of T-cell memory formation after mild COVID-19. TCRdb re-called the 5' RACE reads with MiXCR, one entry per CDR3 protein. Of nearly 110,000 distinct CDR3 sequences listed, around 14% are singletons. The source material was PBMCs or a T cell subset sorted from them (not recorded which). The receptors derive from a man aged 18-30 years who had mild COVID-19 (a few samples of this study predate the infection). Cell type and time point are not known.

The rearrangement links TRBV6-6 to TRBJ2-7; a possible D gene is TRBD1 (6 bases). V lost 10 bases to trimming and J lost 9 bases, with 16 bases between them. The CDR3 totals 11 residues. The V gene's germline CDR1 is MNHNY and CDR2 SVGAGI (reference sequence). The CDR3 here is CATWDNGGQYV. The CDR3 nucleotides read TGTGCCACCTGGGACAACGGAGGGCAGTACGTC.

This clonotype was picked up a small number of times. The CDR3, as DNA: TGTGCCAGCAGTTTAACAGGGCGCAACACTGAAGCTTTCTTT. As protein: CASSLTGRNTEAFF. This chain joins TRBV6-6 and TRBJ1-1; TRBD1 might be the D (6 bases). The CDR3 loop spans 14 amino acids. V lost 4 bases and J lost 2, with 11 bases in between. Germline CDR1 is MNHNY and CDR2 is SVGAGI (reference sequence).

This clonotype was counted at least ten times. The chain recombines TRBV4-1 with TRBJ1-5; D might be TRBD1 (5 bases). The V gene's germline CDR1 is MGHRA and CDR2 YSYEKL. V was clipped by 6 bases and J by 1 base, with 13 bases between them. The length of the CDR3 is 15 residues. The CDR3 loop is CASRDRDVSNQPQHF. The CDR3 DNA sequence: TGCGCCAGCAGGGACCGGGACGTAAGCAATCAGCCCCAGCATTTT.

This clonotype has only a few counts. The rearrangement uses TRBV7-9 and TRBJ2-1; 8 nucleotides agree with TRBD1. Per germline, CDR1 SEHNR and CDR2 FQNEAQ (reference sequence). The CDR3 covers 15 residues. V shed 8 bases, J shed 1 base, and the junction held 7 bases outside the gene matches. The CDR3 nucleotides are TGTGCCAGCGGAGACAGGGGCCCTTCCTACAATGAGCAGTTCTTC. The encoded protein is CASGDRGPSYNEQFF.

V and J are TRBV11-2 and TRBJ2-5; D is undetermined. Trimming left V 4 bases short and J 5 bases short, with 17 bases between. The CDR3 has 15 residues. Germline V gene lookup returns CDR1 SGHAT and CDR2 FQNNGV. In DNA, the CDR3 is TGTGCCAGCAGCTCCGGCCACCGGATCTGGGAGACCCAGTACTTC. Its translation is CASSSGHRIWETQYF. The whole variable domain, remainder taken from reference TRBV11-2 and TRBJ2-5, is EAGVAQSPRYKIIEKRQSVAFWCNPISGHATLYWYQQILGQGPKLLIQFQNNGVVDDSQLPKDRFSAERLKGVDSTLKIQPAKLEDSAVYLCASSSGHRIWETQYFGPGTRLLVL.

The chain uses TRBV9 and TRBJ2-3; D may correspond to TRBD1 or TRBD2 (5 bases each). CDR1 SGDLS and CDR2 YYNGEE come from the germline V gene. V lost 4 bases, J lost 0 bases, and 15 bases lay in between. This CDR3 is 16 amino acids long. The CDR3 DNA reads TGTGCCAGCAGCTCGGAGTGGGGGACCAGCACAGATACGCAGTATTTT. The encoded protein is CASSSEWGTSTDTQYF.

The V call is TRBV7-8, the J call TRBJ1-5; 8 nucleotides line up with TRBD1. J gave up 5 bases and V 0 bases, and 12 bases lay outside the gene matches. Germline-derived CDR1 and CDR2 are SGHVS and FQNEAQ. CDR3 length: 18 amino acids. CDR3 in DNA: TGTGCCAGCAGCTTAGCCTGGGTACGGACAGGGCCCTATCAGCCCCAGCATTTT. The encoded protein is CASSLAWVRTGPYQPQHF.

In this sample, this clonotype turned up many times. The chain uses TRBV6-5 and TRBJ1-1; 7 bases line up with TRBD1. CDR1 MNHEY and CDR2 SVGAGI come from the germline V gene. The junction had 2 bases not matched to a gene; V was cut back by 6 bases and J by 7 bases. This CDR3 has 11 residues. The CDR3 DNA reads as TGTGCCAGCAGGGGGACAGTTGAAGCTTTCTTT. Translated: CASRGTVEAFF.

The rearrangement uses TRBV29-1 and TRBJ2-7, with TRBD1 matching over 7 bases. The CDR3 has 14 residues. J lost 4 bases, V lost 4 bases, and 10 bases had no gene match. The germline gives CDR1 SQVTM, CDR2 ANQGSEA. The CDR3 DNA reads TGCAGCGTTGGGGGTGATGGCAGGGGGTACGAGCAGTACTTC. Its protein is CSVGGDGRGYEQYF.

This clonotype occurred a few times. The chain uses TRBV7-3 and TRBJ2-2; D remains ambiguous. Germline CDR1 and CDR2: SGHTA and FQGTGA. The CDR3 contains 12 residues. The V gene lost 8 bases and the J gene lost 1 base, with 5 bases spanning the gap. CDR3: CASAGNTGELFF. Written as DNA, the CDR3 is TGTGCCAGCGCAGGGAACACCGGGGAGCTGTTTTTT.

This clonotype was counted between two and nine times. This chain joins TRBV13 and TRBJ2-4, with TRBD1 as a possible D gene (6 bases). There are 15 residues in the CDR3. The ends were cut back, 2 bases at V and 0 bases at J, with 8 bases in the middle. The germline V gene encodes CDR1 PRHDT and CDR2 FYEKMQ (reference sequence). In nucleotides, the CDR3 is TGTGCCAGCAGCTTAACAGGGCTAGCCAAAAACATTCAGTACTTC. As protein: CASSLTGLAKNIQYF.

The chain is built from TRBV19 and TRBJ2-1; D unresolved. The germline V and J ends were trimmed by 2 bases and 7 bases, with 6 bases remaining between them. The CDR3 totals 12 residues. Germline V CDR1 and CDR2: LNHDA, SQIVND (reference sequence). CDR3 DNA sequence: TGTGCCAGTAGTATATTTAGGAATGAGCAGTTCTTC. This gives the protein CASSIFRNEQFF.

The V and J genes are TRBV12-3 or TRBV12-4 and TRBJ2-1, with 7 bases matching TRBD2. There are 13 residues in the CDR3. With V trimmed by 4 bases and J by 7 bases, 4 bases remained unmatched. This CDR3 is CASSSGGGNEQFF. CDR3 bases: TGTGCCAGCAGTTCCGGCGGGGGTAATGAGCAGTTCTTC.

This clonotype showed up many times. This chain links TRBV4-3 with TRBJ2-4; D gene uncertain. Germline CDR1 reads LGHNA; CDR2 reads YSLEER. The ends were cut back, 3 bases at V and 0 bases at J, with 15 bases in the middle. The CDR3 consists of 17 residues. CDR3: CASSQRRAGLAKNIQYF. Here the CDR3 DNA reads TGCGCCAGCAGCCAGAGAAGAGCTGGTCTAGCCAAAAACATTCAGTACTTC.

The chain links TRBV7-2 to TRBJ2-7, with D maybe TRBD1 (5 bases). This CDR3 contains 15 residues. Germline CDR1 is SGHTA and CDR2 is FQGNSA. V shed 1 base and J shed 2 bases, with 12 bases lying between them. CDR3 in DNA: TGTGCCAGCAGCTTAGACAGGTCGGGCCCCTACGAGCAGTACTTC. This translates into CASSLDRSGPYEQYF.

This clonotype has a handful of counts. This sequence joins TRBV7-9 and TRBJ2-7; maybe TRBD2 (6 bases). The CDR3 totals 15 residues. The ends were cut back, 5 bases at V and 0 bases at J, with 14 bases in the middle. Germline CDR1 is SEHNR and CDR2 is FQNEAQ (reference sequence). CDR3 loop: CASSPWGEHSYEQYF. CDR3 DNA: TGTGCCAGCAGCCCCTGGGGGGAACACTCCTACGAGCAGTACTTC.

The J gene is TRBJ2-7, the V gene TRBV7-8; 10 bases are a match to TRBD2. The CDR3 extends over 14 amino acids. After removal of 5 bases from V and 0 bases from J, the junction contained 1 base not matched to a gene. The germline V gene encodes CDR1 SGHVS and CDR2 FQNEAQ. CDR3 in amino acids: CASSSGGGSYEQYF. CDR3 DNA sequence: TGTGCCAGCAGCAGCGGGGGGGGCTCCTACGAGCAGTACTTC.